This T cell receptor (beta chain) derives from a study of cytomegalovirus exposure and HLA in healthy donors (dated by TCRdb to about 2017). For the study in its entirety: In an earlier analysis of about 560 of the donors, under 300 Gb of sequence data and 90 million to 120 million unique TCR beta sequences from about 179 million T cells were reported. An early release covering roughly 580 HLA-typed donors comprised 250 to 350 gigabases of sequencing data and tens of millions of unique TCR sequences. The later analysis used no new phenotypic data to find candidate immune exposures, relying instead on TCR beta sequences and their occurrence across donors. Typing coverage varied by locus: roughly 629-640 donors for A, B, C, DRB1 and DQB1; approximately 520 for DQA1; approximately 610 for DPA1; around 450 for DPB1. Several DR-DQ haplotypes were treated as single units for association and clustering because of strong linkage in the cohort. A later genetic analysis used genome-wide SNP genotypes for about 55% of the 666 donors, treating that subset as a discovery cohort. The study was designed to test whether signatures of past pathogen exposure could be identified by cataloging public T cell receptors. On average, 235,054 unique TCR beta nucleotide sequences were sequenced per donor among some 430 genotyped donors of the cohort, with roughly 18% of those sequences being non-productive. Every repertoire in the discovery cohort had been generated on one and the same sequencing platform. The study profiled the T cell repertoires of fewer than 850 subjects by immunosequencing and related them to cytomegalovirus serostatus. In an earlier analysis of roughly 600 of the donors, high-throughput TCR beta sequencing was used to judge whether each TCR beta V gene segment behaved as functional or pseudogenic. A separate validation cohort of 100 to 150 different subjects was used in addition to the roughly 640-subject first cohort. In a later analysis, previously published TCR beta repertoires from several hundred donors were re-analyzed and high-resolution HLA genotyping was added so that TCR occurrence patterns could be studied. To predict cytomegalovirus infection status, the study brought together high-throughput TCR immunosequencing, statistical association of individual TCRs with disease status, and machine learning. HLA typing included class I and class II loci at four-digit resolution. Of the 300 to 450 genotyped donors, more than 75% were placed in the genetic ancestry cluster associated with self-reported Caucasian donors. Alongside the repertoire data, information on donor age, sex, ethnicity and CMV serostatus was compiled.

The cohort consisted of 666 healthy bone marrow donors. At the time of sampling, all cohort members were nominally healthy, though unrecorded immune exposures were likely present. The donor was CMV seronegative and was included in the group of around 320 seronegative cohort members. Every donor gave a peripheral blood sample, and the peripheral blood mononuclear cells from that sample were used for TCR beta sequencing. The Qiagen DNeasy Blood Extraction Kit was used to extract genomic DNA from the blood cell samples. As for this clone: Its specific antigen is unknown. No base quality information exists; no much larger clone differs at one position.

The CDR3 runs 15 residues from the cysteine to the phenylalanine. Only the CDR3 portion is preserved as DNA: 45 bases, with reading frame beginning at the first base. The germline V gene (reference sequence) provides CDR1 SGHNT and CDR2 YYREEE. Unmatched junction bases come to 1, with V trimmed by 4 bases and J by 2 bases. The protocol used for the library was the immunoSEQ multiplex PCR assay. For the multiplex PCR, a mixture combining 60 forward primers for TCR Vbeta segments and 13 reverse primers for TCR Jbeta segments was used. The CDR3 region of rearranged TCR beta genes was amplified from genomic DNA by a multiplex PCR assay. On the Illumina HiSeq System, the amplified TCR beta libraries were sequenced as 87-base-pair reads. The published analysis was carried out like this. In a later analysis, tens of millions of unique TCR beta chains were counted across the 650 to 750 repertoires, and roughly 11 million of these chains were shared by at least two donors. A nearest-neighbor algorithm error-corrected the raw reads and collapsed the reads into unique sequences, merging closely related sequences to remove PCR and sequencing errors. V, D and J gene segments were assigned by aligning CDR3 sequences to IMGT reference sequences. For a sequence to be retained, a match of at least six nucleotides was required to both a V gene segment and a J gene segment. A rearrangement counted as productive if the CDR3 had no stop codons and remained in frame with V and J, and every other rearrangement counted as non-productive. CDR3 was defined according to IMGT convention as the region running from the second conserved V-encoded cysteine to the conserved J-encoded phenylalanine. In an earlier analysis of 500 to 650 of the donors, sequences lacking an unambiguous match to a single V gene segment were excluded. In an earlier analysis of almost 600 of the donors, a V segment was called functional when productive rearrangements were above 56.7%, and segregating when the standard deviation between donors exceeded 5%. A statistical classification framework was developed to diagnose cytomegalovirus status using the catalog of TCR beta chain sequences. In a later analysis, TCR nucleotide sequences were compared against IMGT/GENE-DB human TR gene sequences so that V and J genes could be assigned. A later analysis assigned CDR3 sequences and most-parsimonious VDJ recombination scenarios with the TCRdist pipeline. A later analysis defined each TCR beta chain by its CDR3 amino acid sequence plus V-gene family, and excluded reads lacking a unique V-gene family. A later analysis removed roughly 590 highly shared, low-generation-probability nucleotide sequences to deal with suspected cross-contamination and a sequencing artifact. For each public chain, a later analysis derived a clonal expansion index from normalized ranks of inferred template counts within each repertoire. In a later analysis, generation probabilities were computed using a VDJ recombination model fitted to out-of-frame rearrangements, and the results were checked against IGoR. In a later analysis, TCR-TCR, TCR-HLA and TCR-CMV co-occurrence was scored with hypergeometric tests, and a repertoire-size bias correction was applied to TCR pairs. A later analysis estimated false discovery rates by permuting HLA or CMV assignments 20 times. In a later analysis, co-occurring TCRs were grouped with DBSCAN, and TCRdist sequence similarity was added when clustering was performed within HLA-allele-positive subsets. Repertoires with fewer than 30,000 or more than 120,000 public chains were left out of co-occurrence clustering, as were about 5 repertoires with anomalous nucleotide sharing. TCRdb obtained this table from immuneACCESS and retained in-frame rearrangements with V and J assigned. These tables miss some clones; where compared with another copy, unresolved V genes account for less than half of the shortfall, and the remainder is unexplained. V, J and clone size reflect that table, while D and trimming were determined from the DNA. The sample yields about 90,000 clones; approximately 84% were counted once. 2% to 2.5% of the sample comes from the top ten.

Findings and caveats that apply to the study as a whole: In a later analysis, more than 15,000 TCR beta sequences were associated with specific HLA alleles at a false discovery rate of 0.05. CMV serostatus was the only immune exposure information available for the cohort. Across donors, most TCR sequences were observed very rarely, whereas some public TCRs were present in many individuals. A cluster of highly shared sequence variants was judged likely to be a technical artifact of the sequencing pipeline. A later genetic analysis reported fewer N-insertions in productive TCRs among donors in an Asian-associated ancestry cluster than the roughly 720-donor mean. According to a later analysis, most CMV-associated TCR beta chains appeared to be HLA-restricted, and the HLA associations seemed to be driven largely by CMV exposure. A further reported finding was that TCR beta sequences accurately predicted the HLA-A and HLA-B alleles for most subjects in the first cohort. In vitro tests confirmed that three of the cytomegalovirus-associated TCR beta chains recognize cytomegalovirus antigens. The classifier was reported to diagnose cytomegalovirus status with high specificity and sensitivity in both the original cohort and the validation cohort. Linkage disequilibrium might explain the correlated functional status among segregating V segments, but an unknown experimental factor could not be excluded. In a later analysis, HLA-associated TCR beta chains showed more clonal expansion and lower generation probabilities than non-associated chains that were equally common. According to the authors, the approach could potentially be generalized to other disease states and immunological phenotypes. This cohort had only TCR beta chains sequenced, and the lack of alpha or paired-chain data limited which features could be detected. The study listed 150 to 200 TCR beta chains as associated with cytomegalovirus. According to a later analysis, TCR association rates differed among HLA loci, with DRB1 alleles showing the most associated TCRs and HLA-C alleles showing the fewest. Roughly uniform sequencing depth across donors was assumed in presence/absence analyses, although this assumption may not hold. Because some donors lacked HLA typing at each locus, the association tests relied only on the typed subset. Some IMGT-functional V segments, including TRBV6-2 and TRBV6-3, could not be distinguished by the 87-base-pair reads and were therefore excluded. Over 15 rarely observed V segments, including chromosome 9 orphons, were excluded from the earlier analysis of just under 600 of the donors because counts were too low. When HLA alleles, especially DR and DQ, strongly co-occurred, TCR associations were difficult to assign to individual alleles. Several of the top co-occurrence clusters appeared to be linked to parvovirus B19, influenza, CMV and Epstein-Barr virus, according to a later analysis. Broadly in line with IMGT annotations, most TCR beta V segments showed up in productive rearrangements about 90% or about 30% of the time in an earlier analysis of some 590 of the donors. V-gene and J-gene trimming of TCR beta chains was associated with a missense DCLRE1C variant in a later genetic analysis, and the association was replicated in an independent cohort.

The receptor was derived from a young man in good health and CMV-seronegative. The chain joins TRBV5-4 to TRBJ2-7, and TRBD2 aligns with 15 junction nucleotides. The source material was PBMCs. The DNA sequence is TGTGCCAGCAGCCGGACTAGCGGGAGGGCCTACGAGCAGTACTTC. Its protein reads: CASSRTSGRAYEQYF.